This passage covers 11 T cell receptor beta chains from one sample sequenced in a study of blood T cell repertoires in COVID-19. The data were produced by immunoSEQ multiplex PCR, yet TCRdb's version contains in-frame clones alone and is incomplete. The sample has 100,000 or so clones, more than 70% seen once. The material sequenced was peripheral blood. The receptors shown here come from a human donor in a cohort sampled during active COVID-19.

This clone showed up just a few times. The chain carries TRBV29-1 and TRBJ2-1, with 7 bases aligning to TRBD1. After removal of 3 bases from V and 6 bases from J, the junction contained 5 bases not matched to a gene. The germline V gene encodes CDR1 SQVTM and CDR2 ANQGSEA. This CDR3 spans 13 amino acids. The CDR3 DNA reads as TGCAGCGTTGAGATACAGGGGCCCAATGAGCAGTTCTTC. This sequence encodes CSVEIQGPNEQFF.

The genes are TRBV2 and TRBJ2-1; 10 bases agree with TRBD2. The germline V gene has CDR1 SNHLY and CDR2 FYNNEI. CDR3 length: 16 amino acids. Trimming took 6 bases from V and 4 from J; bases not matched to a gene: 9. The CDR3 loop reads CASSLISGGTYNEQFF. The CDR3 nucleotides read TGTGCCAGCAGCCTGATTAGCGGGGGGACTTACAATGAGCAGTTCTTC.

CDR3 DNA: TGCGCCAGCAGCCCCTCCGTGACAGGGGCCTTCACAGATACGCAGTATTTT. This encodes CASSPSVTGAFTDTQYF. The chain couples TRBV5-1 to TRBJ2-3; 8 bases map to TRBD1. Trimming at V came to 4 bases and at J to 2 bases, leaving 12 bases not matched to a gene. The CDR3 has 17 amino acids. From germline, CDR1 is SGHRS and CDR2 YFSETQ. Combining the CDR3 with reference TRBV5-1 and TRBJ2-3 gives the whole variable domain KAGVTQTPRYLIKTRGQQVTLSCSPISGHRSVSWYQQTPGQGLQFLFEYFSETQRNKGNFPGRFSGRQFSNSRSEMNVSTLELGDSALYLCASSPSVTGAFTDTQYFGPGTRLTVL.

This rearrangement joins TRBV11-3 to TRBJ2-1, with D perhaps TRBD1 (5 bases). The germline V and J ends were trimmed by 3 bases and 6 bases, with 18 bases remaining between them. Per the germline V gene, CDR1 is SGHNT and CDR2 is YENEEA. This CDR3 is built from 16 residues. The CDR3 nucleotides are TGTGCCAGCAGCTTGGGGCAGACGGTAGCTGGCAATGAGCAGTTCTTC. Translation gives CASSLGQTVAGNEQFF. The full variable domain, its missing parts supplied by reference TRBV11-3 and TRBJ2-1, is EAGVVQSPRYKIIEKKQPVAFWCNPISGHNTLYWYLQNLGQGPELLIRYENEEAVDDSQLPKDRFSAERLKGVDSTLKIQPAELGDSAVYLCASSLGQTVAGNEQFFGPGTRLTVL.

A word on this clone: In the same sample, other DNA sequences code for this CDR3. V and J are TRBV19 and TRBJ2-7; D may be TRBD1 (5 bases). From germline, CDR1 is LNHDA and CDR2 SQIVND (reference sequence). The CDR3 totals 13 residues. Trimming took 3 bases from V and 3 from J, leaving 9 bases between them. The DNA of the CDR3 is TGTGCCAGTAGTATCCAGGGCGGCTACGAGCAGTACTTC. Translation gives CASSIQGGYEQYF.

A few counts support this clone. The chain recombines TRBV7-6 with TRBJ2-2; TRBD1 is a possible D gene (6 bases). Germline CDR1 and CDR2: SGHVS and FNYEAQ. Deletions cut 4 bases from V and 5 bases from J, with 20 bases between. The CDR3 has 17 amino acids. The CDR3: CASSSTTPRGGTGELFF. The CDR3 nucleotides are TGTGCCAGCAGCTCAACAACCCCCAGGGGCGGGACCGGGGAGCTGTTTTTT. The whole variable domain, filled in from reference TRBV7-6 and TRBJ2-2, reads GAGVSQSPRYKVTKRGQDVALRCDPISGHVSLYWYRQALGQGPEFLTYFNYEAQQDKSGLPNDRFSAERPEGSISTLTIQRTEQRDSAMYRCASSSTTPRGGTGELFFGEGSRLTVL.

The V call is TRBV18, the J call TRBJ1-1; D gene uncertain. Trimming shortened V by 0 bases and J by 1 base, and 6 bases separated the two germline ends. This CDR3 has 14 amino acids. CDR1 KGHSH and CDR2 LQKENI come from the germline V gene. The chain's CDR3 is CASSPPPGNTEAFF. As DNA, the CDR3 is TGTGCCAGCTCACCACCCCCAGGGAACACTGAAGCTTTCTTT.

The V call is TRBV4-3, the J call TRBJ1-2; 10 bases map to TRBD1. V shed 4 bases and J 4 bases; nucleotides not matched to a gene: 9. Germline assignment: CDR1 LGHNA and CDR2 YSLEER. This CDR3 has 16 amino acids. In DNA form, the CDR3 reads TGCGCCAGCAGCCCTGGGAGACAGGGGGCGGTCTATGGCTACACCTTC. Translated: CASSPGRQGAVYGYTF.

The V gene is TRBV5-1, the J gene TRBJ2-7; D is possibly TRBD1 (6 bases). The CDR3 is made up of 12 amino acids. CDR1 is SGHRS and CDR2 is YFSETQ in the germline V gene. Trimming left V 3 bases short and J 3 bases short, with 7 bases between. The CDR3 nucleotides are TGCGCCAGCAGCTCGGACAGCTACGAGCAGTACTTC. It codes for CASSSDSYEQYF.

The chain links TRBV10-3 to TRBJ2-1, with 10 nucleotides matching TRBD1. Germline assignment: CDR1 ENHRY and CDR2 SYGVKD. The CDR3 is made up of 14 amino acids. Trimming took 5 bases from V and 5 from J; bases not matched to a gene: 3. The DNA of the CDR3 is TGTGCCATCAGTTCAGGGACAGGGGACAATGAGCAGTTCTTC. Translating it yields CAISSGTGDNEQFF.

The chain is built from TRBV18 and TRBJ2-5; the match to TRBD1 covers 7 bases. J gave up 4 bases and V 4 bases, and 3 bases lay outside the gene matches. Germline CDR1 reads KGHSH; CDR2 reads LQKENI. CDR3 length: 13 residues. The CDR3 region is CASSLRQGETQYF. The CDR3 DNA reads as TGTGCCAGCTCACTTCGACAGGGAGAGACCCAGTACTTC. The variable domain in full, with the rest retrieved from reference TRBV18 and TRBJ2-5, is NAGVMQNPRHLVRRRGQEARLRCSPMKGHSHVYWYRQLPEEGLKFMVYLQKENIIDESGMPKERFSAEFPKEGPSILRIQQVVRGDSAAYFCASSLRQGETQYFGPGTRLLVL.